This T cell receptor beta chain was found in a study of Tregs in tolerant kidney transplant recipients. The CDR3 totals 12 residues. The germline V and J ends were trimmed by 3 bases and 4 bases, with 5 bases remaining between them. Germline V gene sequence: CDR1 SGHVS, CDR2 FNYEAQ. Profiling relied on immunoSEQ multiplex PCR, and the TCRdb table lists in-frame clones only, not all of them. The sample holds approximately 60,000 clones, around 87% seen once. Related graft donors supplied nonmyeloablative bone marrow transplants, and mixed chimerism was transient. This sequence originates from a human patient who received a combined kidney and bone marrow transplant. Some T cells may be graft donor cells. The chain carries TRBV7-6 and TRBJ2-3; D gene ambiguous. The sequencing used CD4+ T cells from blood (PBMCs), collected 6 months after the transplant. The CDR3 protein is CASSFRSDTQYF. The DNA of the CDR3 is TGTGCCAGCAGCTTTCGGTCAGATACGCAGTATTTT.